This TCR beta chain was sequenced for a study of long-term antiretroviral therapy in people with HIV. A note on this clone: Antigen specificity is unknown.

The CDR3 runs 14 residues. From germline, CDR1 is KGHSH and CDR2 LQKENI. Trimming stripped 6 bases from V and 6 bases from J, with 12 bases between. Study-level findings and limits: An increase in diversity followed ART, yet levels stayed below transplant donor controls. Pre-ART clonal expansions dominated every time point's repertoire.

The study used samples holding roughly 1-10 million cryopreserved PBMC before DNA extraction. With survey level as its setting, the immunoSEQ assay was v3.0. Method: immunoSEQ multiplex PCR; TCRdb's copy keeps in-frame clones and lacks some. The sample has 15,000 to 20,000 clones; around 85% are singletons. This receptor was taken from a man between 18 and 29 years old with HIV. Sequenced material: unsorted PBMCs, taken 0.9 years after starting antiretroviral therapy. The chain carries TRBV18 and TRBJ2-6; D gene ambiguous. The CDR3 spells CASSPRVEANVLTF. For the CDR3, the DNA is TGTGCCAGCTCCCCTAGGGTGGAGGCCAACGTCCTGACTTTC.